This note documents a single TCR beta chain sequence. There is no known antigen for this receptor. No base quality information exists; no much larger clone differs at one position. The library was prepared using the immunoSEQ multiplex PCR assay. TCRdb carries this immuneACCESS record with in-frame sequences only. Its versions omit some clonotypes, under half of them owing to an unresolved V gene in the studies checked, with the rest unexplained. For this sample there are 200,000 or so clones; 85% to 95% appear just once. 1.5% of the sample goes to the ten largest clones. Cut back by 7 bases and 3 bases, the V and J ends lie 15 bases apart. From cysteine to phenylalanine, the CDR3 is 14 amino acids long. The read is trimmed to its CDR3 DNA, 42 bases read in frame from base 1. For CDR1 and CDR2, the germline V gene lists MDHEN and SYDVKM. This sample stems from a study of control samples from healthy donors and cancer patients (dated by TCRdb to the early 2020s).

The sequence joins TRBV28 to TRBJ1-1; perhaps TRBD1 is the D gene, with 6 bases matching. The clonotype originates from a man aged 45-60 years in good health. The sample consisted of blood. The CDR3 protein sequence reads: CASNGGGAYTEAFF. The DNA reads TGTGCCAGCAATGGGGGGGGCGCGTACACTGAAGCTTTCTTT. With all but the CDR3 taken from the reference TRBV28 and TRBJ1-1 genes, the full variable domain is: DVKVTQSSRYLVKRTGEKVFLECVQDMDHENMFWYRQDPGLGLRLIYFSYDVKMKEKGDIPEGYSVSREKKERFSLILESASTNQTSMYLCASNGGGAYTEAFFGQGTRLTVV.